The 28 T cell receptor beta chains listed next were all sequenced from one sample in a study of shared clonotypes between healthy human individuals. Produced via immunoSEQ multiplex PCR; TCRdb's table is partial and in-frame only. The repertoire holds about 2.3 million clones, with 80% to 95% as singletons. The sequenced sample was naive CD4+ T cells from PBMCs. The subset here: CD45RA+ positively selected. The receptor set was obtained from a man aged 18 to 30 in good health. Some clones in this sample may be carry-over from other donors' samples.

The genes are TRBV4-1 and TRBJ2-2; 14 nucleotides align to TRBD2. Per the germline V gene, CDR1 is MGHRA and CDR2 is YSYEKL. The CDR3 contains 17 residues. J was trimmed by 7 bases and V by 0 bases; bases with no gene match: 4. CDR3 sequence: CASSQDWTSGRLGELFF. The CDR3 region has the DNA TGCGCCAGCAGCCAAGATTGGACTAGCGGGAGGCTCGGGGAGCTGTTTTTT.

The chain joins TRBV9 to TRBJ2-3, with 7 bases lining up with TRBD2. The CDR3 contains 18 residues. Trimming removed 3 bases from V and 0 bases from J; junction bases left unmatched: 13. Germline V gene sequence: CDR1 SGDLS, CDR2 YYNGEE. The CDR3 sequence: CASSAGASGLHSTDTQYF. The CDR3 DNA follows: TGTGCCAGCAGCGCGGGTGCTAGCGGTTTACATAGCACAGATACGCAGTATTTT.

This chain uses TRBV7-6 with TRBJ2-4; 9 bases fit TRBD2. CDR1 is SGHVS and CDR2 is FNYEAQ in the germline V gene. The junction had 14 bases not matched to a gene; V was cut back by 5 bases and J by 0 bases. The CDR3 spans 19 residues. The CDR3 DNA follows: TGTGCCAGCAGCGCAACTAGTGGGCTAGCGGGAATAGCCAAAAACATTCAGTACTTC. Translating gives CASSATSGLAGIAKNIQYF.

The chain combines TRBV28 with TRBJ1-5; no clear D. Germline CDR1 reads MDHEN; CDR2 reads SYDVKM. Trimming pared 8 bases from V and 4 bases from J, leaving 15 bases between. The CDR3 runs to 14 residues. CDR3 sequence: CASSVGPSNQPQHF. CDR3 nucleotides: TGTGCCAGCTCGGTGGGTCCCTCAAATCAGCCCCAGCATTTT.

The J gene is TRBJ2-7, the V gene TRBV7-2, with 8 positions matching TRBD1. Germline lookup yields CDR1 SGHTA and CDR2 FQGNSA. The V gene end was trimmed by 1 base and the J gene end by 5 bases; junction bases not matched to a gene: 7. The CDR3 has 15 residues. CDR3 sequence: CASSLGPGQGNEQYF. The CDR3, as DNA: TGTGCCAGCAGCTTAGGCCCTGGACAGGGTAACGAGCAGTACTTC.

The V and J genes are TRBV19 and TRBJ1-2, with unresolved D. Germline V CDR1 and CDR2: LNHDA, SQIVND (reference sequence). Trimming took 5 bases from V and 6 from J, leaving 16 bases between them. The CDR3 is made up of 14 amino acids. CDR3 protein: CASSPQAFSDGYTF. In DNA form, the CDR3 reads TGTGCCAGTAGTCCCCAGGCGTTTTCCGATGGCTACACCTTC.

The chain links TRBV6-1 to TRBJ2-1; 9 bases are a match to TRBD2. After removal of 2 bases from V and 7 bases from J, the junction contained 6 bases not matched to a gene. CDR1 and CDR2 (germline): MNHNS, SASEGT. The CDR3 has 15 amino acids. The CDR3 nucleotides read TGTGCCAGCAGTGAATTAGCGGGAGTTTGGAATGAGCAGTTCTTC. As protein: CASSELAGVWNEQFF.

V and J are TRBV5-4 and TRBJ2-5; D uncertain. The germline V gene encodes CDR1 SGHNT and CDR2 YYREEE (reference sequence). The CDR3 length is 13 residues. V lost 1 base to trimming and J lost 3 bases, with 7 bases between them. CDR3 sequence: CASSLIPEETQYF. The CDR3 coding sequence is TGTGCCAGCAGCTTGATTCCGGAAGAGACCCAGTACTTC.

This chain uses TRBV7-3 with TRBJ2-7; tentative D call: TRBD1 (5 bases). The CDR3 totals 14 residues. From germline, CDR1 is SGHTA and CDR2 FQGTGA. V was pared by 2 bases and J by 6 bases, with 14 bases between. Here the CDR3 reads CASSLPRGSSEQYF. In nucleotides, the CDR3 is TGTGCCAGCAGCTTACCAAGGGGCTCGTCCGAGCAGTACTTC.

V usage is TRBV19 and J usage is TRBJ1-2; no definite D call. V was cut by 4 bases and J by 4 bases, with 13 bases left in between. There are 14 residues in the CDR3. Per germline, CDR1 LNHDA and CDR2 SQIVND (reference sequence). In DNA form, the CDR3 reads TGTGCCAGTAGTAGCTCAGAAGGGATCTATGGCTACACCTTC. Amino acids: CASSSSEGIYGYTF.

V usage is TRBV28 and J usage is TRBJ2-7; 7 bases match TRBD1. V lost 1 base, J lost 9 bases, and 3 bases stayed unmatched. Looked up from germline, CDR1 is MDHEN and CDR2 is SYDVKM. The CDR3 has 12 residues. This CDR3 reads CASSLFGQVQYF. The CDR3 coding sequence is TGTGCCAGCAGTTTATTCGGACAGGTGCAGTACTTC.

This chain joins TRBV2 and TRBJ1-3, with D unclear. Trimming cost V 2 bases and J 4 bases, with 3 bases left between them. Germline V gene data show CDR1 as SNHLY and CDR2 as FYNNEI. This CDR3 has 12 amino acids. This CDR3 reads CASSELGNTIYF. Written as DNA, the CDR3 is TGTGCCAGCAGTGAATTGGGAAACACCATATATTTT.

J is TRBJ2-7 and V is TRBV7-2; possible D gene TRBD2, 8 bases. Deletions cut 5 bases from V and 2 bases from J, with 22 bases between. The CDR3 spans 17 residues. Germline lookup yields CDR1 SGHTA and CDR2 FQGNSA. The CDR3: CASSQTGSGGRTYEQYF. In DNA form, the CDR3 reads TGTGCCAGCAGCCAGACAGGGTCAGGCGGGAGGACCTACGAGCAGTACTTC.

The V gene is TRBV2, the J gene TRBJ1-5; D remains ambiguous. In germline, CDR1 is SNHLY, CDR2 FYNNEI. The CDR3 loop spans 14 amino acids. V dropped 3 bases and J dropped 1 base, with 7 bases sitting between them. Here the CDR3 reads CASSDRISNQPQHF. DNA for the CDR3: TGTGCCAGCAGTGACAGGATAAGCAATCAGCCCCAGCATTTT.

CDR3 nucleotides: TGCGCCAGCAGCCCCCTAGGGACAGGGAGGAACAATGAGCAGTTCTTC. The encoded protein is CASSPLGTGRNNEQFF. V usage is TRBV4-1 and J usage is TRBJ2-1; TRBD1 agrees at 9 bases. Germline CDR1 is MGHRA and CDR2 is YSYEKL. CDR3 length: 16 amino acids. The ends lost 4 bases at V and 5 bases at J; junction bases unmatched: 9.

The CDR3 loop reads CASSTDRGVGKLFF. The CDR3 nucleotides are TGTGCCAGTAGTACCGACAGGGGCGTCGGAAAACTGTTTTTT. The V and J genes are TRBV19 and TRBJ1-4; TRBD1 agrees at 8 bases. Per the germline V gene, CDR1 is LNHDA and CDR2 is SQIVND (reference sequence). Unmatched junction bases numbered 8, after V lost 4 bases and J lost 10 bases. The CDR3 spans 14 residues.

The V and J genes are TRBV14 and TRBJ1-1; no clear D gene. The CDR3 has 13 residues. V lost 1 base, J lost 5 bases, and 8 bases lay in between. Germline lookup yields CDR1 SGHDN and CDR2 FVKESK. The CDR3 loop reads CASSQVLQTEAFF. In DNA, the CDR3 is TGTGCCAGCAGCCAAGTCCTCCAGACTGAAGCTTTCTTT.

CDR3 in amino acids: CASSLIAGAYNEQFF. CDR3 coding DNA: TGTGCCAGCAGCTTAATAGCGGGAGCGTACAATGAGCAGTTCTTC. The chain employs TRBV7-3 and TRBJ2-1; TRBD2 matches at 9 bases. J lost 4 bases, V lost 1 base, and 2 bases had no gene match. Germline V gene lookup returns CDR1 SGHTA and CDR2 FQGTGA. The length of the CDR3 is 15 residues.

This chain links TRBV5-4 with TRBJ1-1; D uncertain. Germline V gene data show CDR1 as SGHNT and CDR2 as YYREEE (reference sequence). CDR3 length: 14 amino acids. V dropped 6 bases and J dropped 5 bases, with 17 bases sitting between them. DNA of the CDR3: TGTGCCAGCAACCCCCGAGGGAGCGGGACTGAAGCTTTCTTT. Amino acid sequence: CASNPRGSGTEAFF.

The V call is TRBV10-3, the J call TRBJ2-3; D is possibly TRBD1 (5 bases). The CDR3 runs to 15 residues. V shed 7 bases and J shed 0 bases, with 14 bases lying between them. Germline CDR1 reads ENHRY; CDR2 reads SYGVKD. In nucleotides, the CDR3 is TGTGCCATCACTCCCCAGGGCCCTAGCACAGATACGCAGTATTTT. This encodes CAITPQGPSTDTQYF.

V and J are TRBV23-1 and TRBJ2-7; 10 bases align to TRBD1. TRBV23-1 is flagged as an ORF with uncertain function. This CDR3 contains 13 residues. The junction had 8 bases not matched to a gene; V was cut back by 7 bases and J by 8 bases. DNA for the CDR3: TGCGCCAGCAACGGACAGGGGGGAACCCAGCAGTACTTC. Protein sequence: CASNGQGGTQQYF.

The chain links TRBV11-2 to TRBJ1-5, with D perhaps TRBD1 (6 bases). The germline gives CDR1 SGHAT, CDR2 FQNNGV. The CDR3 is 15 amino acids. V lost 4 bases and J 0 bases, leaving 10 bases between the germline ends. Written as DNA, the CDR3 is TGTGCCAGCAGCTGGGGGGCCCATAGCAATCAGCCCCAGCATTTT. Protein product: CASSWGAHSNQPQHF.

The rearrangement links TRBV5-1 to TRBJ2-1, with D perhaps matching TRBD1 or TRBD2 (5 bases each). In germline, CDR1 is SGHRS, CDR2 YFSETQ. The CDR3 runs 13 residues. Trimming left V 5 bases short and J 10 bases short, with 16 bases between. CDR3 residues: CASRRGAGGEQFF. The CDR3 nucleotides are TGCGCCAGCAGAAGAGGGGCAGGAGGCGAGCAGTTCTTC.

The V and J genes are TRBV27 and TRBJ2-2; D tentatively reads TRBD1 or TRBD2 (5 bases each). Germline lookup yields CDR1 MNHEY and CDR2 SMNVEV (reference sequence). Trimming stripped 7 bases from V and 1 base from J, with 16 bases between. The length of the CDR3 is 16 residues. In DNA form, the CDR3 reads TGTGCCAGCACCAGGGACCGCACTATGAACACCGGGGAGCTGTTTTTT. Encoded protein: CASTRDRTMNTGELFF.

A note on this clone: This CDR3 is also generated by other DNA sequences in the sample. The chain is built from TRBV9 and TRBJ2-1; D uncertain. Trimming pared 0 bases from V and 4 bases from J, leaving 5 bases between. The germline V gene has CDR1 SGDLS and CDR2 YYNGEE. The CDR3 loop spans 13 amino acids. CDR3 amino acids: CASSVGQYNEQFF. CDR3 in DNA: TGTGCCAGCAGCGTAGGGCAATACAATGAGCAGTTCTTC. Full variable domain (remainder filled in from reference TRBV9 and TRBJ2-1): DSGVTQTPKHLITATGQRVTLRCSPRSGDLSVYWYQQSLDQGLQFLIQYYNGEERAKGNILERFSAQQFPDLHSELNLSSLELGDSALYFCASSVGQYNEQFFGPGTRLTVL.

Details on this clone: This same CDR3 is encoded by further DNA sequences in the sample. The chain joins TRBV18 to TRBJ2-3; D is perhaps TRBD1 or TRBD2 (6 bases each). The CDR3 runs to 14 residues. CDR1 is KGHSH, CDR2 LQKENI, per germline. The germline V and J ends were trimmed by 0 bases and 4 bases, with 8 bases remaining between them. CDR3 protein: CASSPPGGSDTQYF. The CDR3 DNA reads as TGTGCCAGCTCACCACCGGGGGGCTCAGATACGCAGTATTTT.

This clone appeared a few times. The chain employs TRBV2 and TRBJ1-5; D is ambiguous. V lost 2 bases and J 6 bases, leaving 5 bases between the germline ends. The CDR3 totals 12 residues. Germline V lookup: CDR1 SNHLY, CDR2 FYNNEI. CDR3 sequence: CASSEQSQPQHF. For the CDR3, the DNA is TGTGCCAGCAGTGAACAAAGTCAGCCCCAGCATTTT.

The chain recombines TRBV5-1 with TRBJ2-5; possible D gene TRBD1, 6 bases. Germline V CDR1 and CDR2: SGHRS, YFSETQ. The CDR3 spans 13 residues. Between the trimmed V and J ends, which lost 4 bases and 7 bases, there was a span of 14 bases. DNA of the CDR3: TGCGCCAGCAGCACAGACAGAGGGGGGACCCAGTACTTC. It is translated as CASSTDRGGTQYF.